Detailed here is one T cell receptor (beta chain). Division of CD4+ cells produced a CD45RA+ naive subset and a CD45RA-negative memory subset. This entry belongs to a study of shared clonotypes between healthy human individuals. Clones were read by immunoSEQ multiplex PCR, and TCRdb kept only the in-frame ones, dropping some. The sample consists of 2,500,000 or so clones, roughly 90% of them appearing once. Germline V CDR1 and CDR2: MNHEY, SVGAGI. This CDR3 is built from 16 residues. The trim removed 2 bases at V and 10 bases at J, leaving 11 bases unmatched. This receptor was obtained from a man between 18 and 35 years old in good health. Some clones in this sample may be carry-over from other donors' samples. This chain connects TRBV6-5 to TRBJ1-6; 7 bases match TRBD1. Source material: naive CD4+ T cells from PBMCs. Described subset: CD45RA+ positively selected. This CDR3 is CASSYGPTGAPSPLHF. In DNA, the CDR3 is TGTGCCAGCAGTTACGGACCTACAGGGGCCCCCTCACCCCTCCACTTT.